The clone carrying this T cell receptor (beta chain) appeared many times. Its antigen is currently unknown. TCRdb redid the calling of the RT-PCR reads with MiXCR, one entry per CDR3 protein. This sample yields roughly 500,000 distinct CDR3 sequences, of which 16% are seen a single time; less than 4% belongs to the top ten. These data come from a study of response to subunit inactivated influenza vaccine. The CDR3 is 15 residues long. From germline, CDR1 is SGHTA and CDR2 FQGNSA. V was cut by 1 base and J by 1 base, with 9 bases left in between. General study findings and limits: The authors suggested that few new T cells are recruited per seasonal influenza vaccination.

The genes are TRBV7-2 and TRBJ2-3; TRBD1 or TRBD2 may be the D gene (6 bases each). The specimen was CD4+ T cells sorted from PBMCs, collected around 25 months after vaccination. The sequence was obtained from a man between 45 and 75 years old who received an inactivated influenza vaccine. The CDR3 loop is CASSLGGARTDTQYF. CDR3 sequence (DNA): TGTGCCAGCAGCTTAGGGGGGGCCCGCACAGATACGCAGTATTTT.